This entry features one T cell receptor beta chain sequence. The antigen is not known. Regarding treatment: some 20 received Ad26.COV2.S at low or high dose, single or two shots; about 5 received placebo; per-sample allocation not given. Each sample was drawn 63 days after the first injection (of vaccine or placebo). The entry originates in a study of Ad26.COV2.S vaccination and SARS-CoV-2 variants. Repertoires were generated with immunoSEQ multiplex PCR, while TCRdb's copy carries only in-frame clones and drops some. The data contain a few hundred thousand clones, 70% to 90% of them seen just once; the ten biggest clones take up roughly 4%. Study conclusions and caveats: TCR breadth and depth estimates may have understated total T cell responses.

The CDR3 is made up of 17 amino acids. Per the germline V gene, CDR1 is SGHDT and CDR2 is YYEEEE. V shed 2 bases and J shed 2 bases, with 16 bases lying between them. V usage is TRBV5-6 and J usage is TRBJ2-2; tentatively, D is TRBD2 (6 bases). This TCR was sampled from a person between 18 and 60 years old who received the Ad26.COV2.S COVID-19 vaccine or a placebo. Here the sequenced sample was peripheral blood, taken in a trial of Ad26.COV2.S vaccine versus placebo. CDR3 protein: CASSFDRRGSNTGELFF. The CDR3 DNA reads TGTGCCAGCAGCTTTGATCGGCGGGGAAGTAACACCGGGGAGCTGTTTTTT.